This is a list of T cell receptor beta chains from one sample in a study of cytomegalovirus exposure and HLA in healthy donors. Measured with immunoSEQ multiplex PCR; TCRdb has only the in-frame clones, and not every one. Altogether fewer than 200,000 clones are present, more than 75% being singletons, with the ten largest covering roughly 2.6%. The sequenced sample consisted of PBMCs. These receptors were collected from a young man in good health and CMV-seropositive. Each CDR3 is given with its conserved first and last residue.

j_gene: TRBJ1-4; v_gene: TRBV4-3; CDR3aa: CASSQVPQDYATNEKLFF
j_gene: TRBJ1-1; v_gene: TRBV7-9; CDR3aa: CASSPRGTVEAFF
j_gene: TRBJ2-5; v_gene: TRBV4-3; CDR3aa: CASSQDGLAGAETQYF
j_gene: TRBJ1-5; v_gene: TRBV15; CDR3aa: CATSPRDRGQPQHF
j_gene: TRBJ2-5; v_gene: TRBV11-1; CDR3aa: CASSQTGLAQETQYF
j_gene: TRBJ2-1; v_gene: TRBV5-6; CDR3aa: CASSLGLLSGRANEQFF
j_gene: TRBJ2-1; v_gene: TRBV27; CDR3aa: CASSLQGNEQFF
j_gene: TRBJ2-1; v_gene: TRBV4-3; CDR3aa: CASSQHLREGRYNEQFF
j_gene: TRBJ2-7; v_gene: TRBV9; CDR3aa: CASSASDRSYEQYF
j_gene: TRBJ2-1; v_gene: TRBV6-5; CDR3aa: CASSRDSKYNEQFF
j_gene: TRBJ2-1; v_gene: TRBV2; CDR3aa: CASMGTSVFDEQFF
j_gene: TRBJ2-5; v_gene: TRBV7-3; CDR3aa: CASSFRPQETQYF
j_gene: TRBJ2-3; v_gene: TRBV5-1; CDR3aa: CASSPRAGGFRTDTQYF
j_gene: TRBJ1-5; v_gene: TRBV7-8; CDR3aa: CASSSDGGTGNQPQHF
j_gene: TRBJ2-7; v_gene: TRBV28; CDR3aa: CASSLYWSRERQYF
j_gene: TRBJ1-1; v_gene: TRBV9; CDR3aa: CASSVGWNTEAFF
j_gene: TRBJ2-1; v_gene: TRBV5-4; CDR3aa: CASSLKVAGGHEQFF
j_gene: TRBJ1-3; v_gene: TRBV6-6; CDR3aa: CASSYEGARSGNTIYF
j_gene: TRBJ2-7; v_gene: TRBV15; CDR3aa: CATSRETVSYEQYF
j_gene: TRBJ2-1; v_gene: TRBV30; CDR3aa: CAWTSGGGEGQFF
j_gene: TRBJ1-2; v_gene: TRBV20-1; CDR3aa: CSARGEVGEDF
j_gene: TRBJ2-2; v_gene: TRBV18; CDR3aa: CASSSTGELFF
j_gene: TRBJ2-7; v_gene: TRBV4-3; CDR3aa: CASSPVTGEGYEQYF
j_gene: TRBJ2-3; v_gene: TRBV4-3; CDR3aa: CASSRSGGHDTQYF
j_gene: TRBJ2-5; v_gene: TRBV7-9; CDR3aa: CASSLSRDETQYF
j_gene: TRBJ2-7; v_gene: TRBV14; CDR3aa: CASSSGQVSYEQYF
j_gene: TRBJ1-1; v_gene: TRBV4-3; CDR3aa: CASSPSGGTEAFF
j_gene: TRBJ2-1; v_gene: TRBV15; CDR3aa: CATDLGSRGNEQFF
j_gene: TRBJ1-2; v_gene: TRBV28; CDR3aa: CASIRQGNYGYTF
j_gene: TRBJ2-5; v_gene: TRBV18; CDR3aa: CASSPQSGQETQYF
j_gene: TRBJ2-1; v_gene: TRBV10-3; CDR3aa: CAISDYRGSYNEQFF
j_gene: TRBJ2-7; v_gene: TRBV2; CDR3aa: CASSGRGLMSEQYF
j_gene: TRBJ2-7; v_gene: TRBV4-3; CDR3aa: CASSQGQGSYEQYF
j_gene: TRBJ1-4; v_gene: TRBV6-5; CDR3aa: CASSRSGTGFEKLFF
j_gene: TRBJ1-2; v_gene: TRBV14; CDR3aa: CASSLDRDLGYTF
j_gene: TRBJ1-2; v_gene: TRBV19; CDR3aa: CASSIGTGGGYGYTF
j_gene: TRBJ1-1; v_gene: TRBV27; CDR3aa: CASSTQGWGTEAFF
j_gene: TRBJ2-2; v_gene: TRBV9; CDR3aa: CASSVREGPTGELFF
j_gene: TRBJ2-1; v_gene: TRBV28; CDR3aa: CASSSDGVNEQFF
j_gene: TRBJ2-7; v_gene: TRBV5-8; CDR3aa: CASSREYEQYF
j_gene: TRBJ2-7; v_gene: TRBV10-3; CDR3aa: CAITPDGDYEQYF
j_gene: TRBJ1-1; v_gene: TRBV7-2; CDR3aa: CASSQTRGFMNTEAFF
j_gene: TRBJ1-4; v_gene: TRBV6-5; CDR3aa: CASSLGNREYEKLFF
j_gene: TRBJ2-1; v_gene: TRBV2; CDR3aa: CASSEVGARGNEQFF
j_gene: TRBJ2-1; v_gene: TRBV27; CDR3aa: CATNRGRNEQFF
j_gene: TRBJ1-1; v_gene: TRBV6-1; CDR3aa: CASTQGRVTEAFF
j_gene: TRBJ2-7; v_gene: TRBV21-1; CDR3aa: CASSNGQCSYEQYF
j_gene: TRBJ1-1; v_gene: TRBV28; CDR3aa: CASSLSWGRAEAFF